The rows below give T cell receptor beta chains drawn from one sample of a study of blood T cells in healthy people across ages. Using its own MiXCR run on the 5' RACE reads, TCRdb lists one record per CDR3 protein. The profile shows 710,000 or so distinct CDR3 sequences, 22% of them singletons. The source material was blood. The receptors originated from a man in his 70s in good health. Each CDR3 is given with its conserved first and last residue. Fields, in order: clone size, CDR3 length, D gene, V gene, J gene, CDR3 protein, CDR3 DNA. The D gene is left open where the match is weak. The listing skips clone size in some rows; elsewhere it reads once, few, many or a size class.

>many|14|.|TRBV28|TRBJ2-3
CASSEGMRTDTQYF
TGTGCCAGCAGTGAGGGTATGAGGACAGATACGCAGTATTTT
>few|17|.|TRBV20-1|TRBJ1-6
CSATTGQLSSYNSPLHF
TGCAGTGCTACCACGGGACAACTGAGCTCCTATAATTCACCCCTCCACTTT
>many|12|.|TRBV3-1|TRBJ2-5
CASSQLQETQYF
TGTGCCAGCAGCCAGTTACAAGAGACCCAGTACTTC
>.|16|TRBD2|TRBV5-1|TRBJ2-1
CASSSQPSGTYNEQFF
TGCGCCAGCAGCTCACAACCGAGCGGGACCTACAATGAGCAGTTCTTC
>.|13|TRBD1|TRBV20-1|TRBJ2-7
CSASGTGSDEQYF
TGCAGTGCGTCCGGGACAGGGTCCGACGAGCAGTACTTC
>.|13|.|TRBV18|TRBJ1-3
CASGTYSGNTIYF
TGTGCCAGCGGGACTTACTCTGGAAACACCATATATTTT
>few|15|.|TRBV5-1|TRBJ2-3
CASSLEGGPTDTQYF
TGCGCCAGCAGCTTGGAAGGGGGACCCACAGATACGCAGTATTTT
>.|14|.|TRBV5-1|TRBJ2-1
CASSLGGLTNEQFF
TGCGCCAGCAGCTTGGGTGGGTTAACCAATGAGCAGTTCTTC
>.|13|.|TRBV5-1|TRBJ2-5
CASSSGVTETQYF
TGCGCCAGCAGCTCCGGGGTAACAGAGACCCAGTACTTC
>few|15|.|TRBV7-2|TRBJ1-3
CASSRVGSSGNTIYF
TGTGCCAGCAGCAGGGTTGGGAGCTCTGGAAACACCATATATTTT
>.|15|.|TRBV7-9|TRBJ1-6
CASSLGRDYNSPLHF
TGTGCCAGCAGCTTAGGAAGGGACTATAATTCACCCCTCCACTTT
>.|15|.|TRBV29-1|TRBJ2-3
CSVESMAGAKDTQYF
TGCAGCGTTGAATCCATGGCAGGGGCGAAAGATACGCAGTATTTT
>many|13|.|TRBV7-7|TRBJ2-5
CASSRDSEETQYF
TGTGCCAGCAGCCGGGACTCGGAGGAGACCCAGTACTTC
>.|14|.|TRBV29-1|TRBJ1-1
CSGAQPGMNTEAFF
TGCAGCGGCGCGCAGCCGGGGATGAACACTGAAGCTTTCTTT
>.|14|TRBD2|TRBV7-2|TRBJ2-1
CASSRRTSRNEQFF
TGTGCCAGCAGCCGGAGGACTAGTCGGAATGAGCAGTTCTTC
>.|15|.|TRBV19|TRBJ2-1
CASSIVGPPGDEQFF
TGTGCCAGTAGTATAGTCGGACCCCCGGGGGATGAGCAGTTCTTC
>few|17|.|TRBV11-2|TRBJ2-1
CASSPRLRNKGKDEQFF
TGTGCCAGCAGCCCCCGTTTACGGAATAAGGGCAAAGATGAGCAGTTCTTC
>.|12|.|TRBV3-1|TRBJ2-5
CASSPLPETQYF
TGTGCCAGCAGCCCCCTCCCAGAGACCCAGTACTTC
>.|16|.|TRBV7-8|TRBJ2-5
CASSLLVRDGQETQYF
TGTGCCAGCAGCTTACTTGTCCGGGACGGCCAAGAGACCCAGTACTTC
>few|14|TRBD1|TRBV28|TRBJ1-1
CASRPGQLNTEAFF
TGTGCCAGCAGACCGGGACAGCTGAACACTGAAGCTTTCTTT
>.|16|.|TRBV7-9|TRBJ1-1
CASSLRAGDPDTEAFF
TGTGCCAGCAGCTTAAGGGCAGGGGATCCGGACACTGAAGCTTTCTTT
>.|15|TRBD1|TRBV27|TRBJ1-2
CASSFGRDSSYGYTF
TGTGCCAGCAGTTTTGGAAGGGACAGCTCCTATGGCTACACCTTC